This T cell receptor beta chain was recovered during a study of cytomegalovirus exposure and HLA in healthy donors. V gave up 5 bases and J gave up 1 base, with 8 bases separating them. Germline values: CDR1 MNHEY, CDR2 SVGAGI. The CDR3 covers 14 residues. This clone has only one observation. Both 60 Vbeta primers and 13 Jbeta primers went into the PCR. TCRdb keeps only in-frame clones here, not all; method: immunoSEQ multiplex PCR. Of around 190,000 clones in the sample, roughly 85% were seen once. The source is a woman in her forties or fifties in good health and CMV-seronegative. The sequencing sample was made of PBMCs. The chain combines TRBV6-5 with TRBJ1-4; D perhaps matches TRBD1 (6 bases). The CDR3 is CASSEGVTNEKLFF. CDR3 in DNA: TGTGCCAGCAGTGAGGGGGTAACTAATGAAAAACTGTTTTTT.